The following is a TCR beta chain sequence with its context. This sample is part of a study of T cells in women clearing cervical HPV infection. Sequencing used immunoSEQ multiplex PCR; TCRdb keeps in-frame clones, though not all of them. This sample contains about 33,000 clones. Sequencing was performed on blood buffy coat. The TCR sequence derives from a woman aged 18 to 75 with a cervical HPV16 infection that either progressed to CIN3+ or cleared (not recorded which).

CDR3 DNA (partial): TGCGCCAGCAGTGACCCAGCTAACTATGGC. Translating it yields CASSDPANYG. The whole CDR3 protein reads CASSDPANYGYTF. J is TRBJ1-2 and V is TRBV10-1; the D is unclear. The read ends 3 residues shy of where the CDR3 ends; the end is completed using the germline J gene. This CDR3 is 13 amino acids long. Between the trimmed V and J ends, which lost 3 bases and 0 bases, there was a span of 5 bases. Germline assignment: CDR1 WNHNN and CDR2 SYGVQD (reference sequence).